These 28 T cell receptor beta chains share one sample of origin, sequenced in a study of cytomegalovirus exposure and HLA in healthy donors. The PCR used 60 Vbeta and 13 Jbeta primers. Libraries were prepared by immunoSEQ multiplex PCR; TCRdb keeps only in-frame clonotypes and omits some of them. The sample records roughly 69,000 clones, about 75% being singletons. Material: PBMCs. These receptors were collected from a man aged 18 to 29 in good health and CMV-seronegative.

A note on this clone: Lacking the conserved final phenylalanine or tryptophan, this CDR3 likely reflects a read error. It is unclear where the CDR3 begins or ends on the DNA, so no DNA is shown, and the CDR3 is as TCRdb lists it. The rearrangement links TRBV19 to TRBJ1-2; the table's D call of TRBD1 was not tested on the DNA. The CDR3 is made up of 9 amino acids, end residues included. The germline gives CDR1 LNHDA, CDR2 SQIVND (reference sequence). The CDR3 region is CASSMWGRR.

The J gene is TRBJ2-7, the V gene TRBV27, with 8 bases lining up with TRBD1. Germline V CDR1 and CDR2: MNHEY, SMNVEV (reference sequence). The CDR3 is 14 residues long. V was pared by 3 bases and J by 2 bases, with 3 bases of the junction left unmatched. CDR3 in DNA: TGTGCCAGCAGTTTTCTGGACAGGGCCTACGAGCAGTACTTC. Encoded protein: CASSFLDRAYEQYF.

The chain couples TRBV9 to TRBJ2-7; 9 nucleotides align to TRBD2. CDR3 length: 16 residues. Germline V lookup: CDR1 SGDLS, CDR2 YYNGEE. Trimming removed 0 bases from V and 0 bases from J; junction bases left unmatched: 4. The CDR3 region is CASSVGAGGLSYEQYF. The CDR3 DNA sequence: TGTGCCAGCAGCGTAGGAGCGGGGGGCCTCTCCTACGAGCAGTACTTC.

The V gene is TRBV19, the J gene TRBJ1-4, with D hard to call. CDR1 and CDR2 from the germline V gene are LNHDA and SQIVND (reference sequence). Trimming pared 3 bases from V and 8 bases from J, leaving 7 bases between. This CDR3 region has 12 residues. Here the CDR3 reads CASSMQKEKLFF. CDR3 DNA sequence: TGTGCCAGTAGTATGCAGAAAGAAAAACTGTTTTTT.

V and J are TRBV9 and TRBJ2-5; 13 bases are shared with TRBD2. From germline, CDR1 is SGDLS and CDR2 YYNGEE. This CDR3 has 17 amino acids. The V and J ends lost 4 bases and 4 bases, in that order; junction bases with no gene match: 10. The CDR3 spells CASSPSRRLAGGETQYF. The CDR3 DNA follows: TGTGCCAGCAGCCCATCGCGAAGACTAGCGGGAGGAGAGACCCAGTACTTC.

The CDR3 sequence is CASTDGTGDVNQPQHF. DNA for the CDR3: TGTGCCAGTACCGATGGGACAGGGGACGTCAATCAGCCCCAGCATTTT. V is TRBV19 and J is TRBJ1-5, with 10 nucleotides matching TRBD1. From germline, CDR1 is LNHDA and CDR2 SQIVND (reference sequence). V lost 7 bases, J lost 3 bases, and 9 bases stayed unmatched. The CDR3 is 16 residues long. Based on the CDR3 plus reference TRBV19 and TRBJ1-5, the full variable domain is DGGITQSPKYLFRKEGQNVTLSCEQNLNHDAMYWYRQDPGQGLRLIYYSQIVNDFQKGDIAEGYSVSREKKESFPLTVTSAQKNPTAFYLCASTDGTGDVNQPQHFGDGTRLSIL.

V and J are TRBV9 and TRBJ2-7; D is undetermined. V was cut by 1 base and J by 7 bases, with 12 bases left in between. CDR1 and CDR2 (germline): SGDLS, YYNGEE. This CDR3 contains 13 residues. The CDR3 nucleotides read TGTGCCAGCAGCGTAACGGGTTCGAGGGAGCAGTACTTC. This encodes CASSVTGSREQYF.

This sequence joins TRBV19 and TRBJ1-3; D is uncertain. V gave up 5 bases and J gave up 2 bases, with 10 bases separating them. The CDR3 sequence is 14 residues long. Germline V gene lookup returns CDR1 LNHDA and CDR2 SQIVND (reference sequence). The CDR3 loop is CASSQSHAGNTIYF. In DNA form, the CDR3 reads TGTGCCAGTAGTCAGTCGCACGCTGGAAACACCATATATTTT.

This chain connects TRBV28 to TRBJ1-6; D may be TRBD1 (5 bases). Germline V CDR1 and CDR2: MDHEN, SYDVKM. The V end was cut by 10 bases, the J end by 5 bases, with 12 bases between. The CDR3 has 13 residues. In DNA, the CDR3 is TGTGCCACCATGACAGTTAATAATTCACCCCTCCACTTT. The encoded protein is CATMTVNNSPLHF.

This clone was found once. V and J are TRBV5-5 and TRBJ2-3; 10 nucleotides agree with TRBD2. The junction had 4 bases not matched to a gene; V was cut back by 4 bases and J by 2 bases. Germline V gene sequence: CDR1 SGHKS, CDR2 YYEKEE (reference sequence). This CDR3 comprises 15 residues. This CDR3 is CASSHSGGPTDTQYF. The DNA of the CDR3 is TGTGCCAGCAGCCATAGCGGGGGGCCCACAGATACGCAGTATTTT.

The chain joins TRBV2 to TRBJ1-4; 9 bases line up with TRBD1. Germline-derived CDR1 and CDR2 are SNHLY and FYNNEI. The CDR3 is made up of 12 amino acids. V trimming: 6 bases; J trimming: 11 bases; junction bases outside the gene matches: 4. The CDR3 DNA sequence: TGTGCCAGCAGGGACAGGGGAGAGAAACTGTTTTTT. It specifies CASRDRGEKLFF.

The chain carries TRBV20-1 and TRBJ1-2; 7 bases line up with TRBD1. The CDR3 totals 11 residues. Germline CDR1 and CDR2: DFQATT and SNEGSKA (reference sequence). The chain's CDR3 is CARGRGNGYTF. The CDR3 nucleotides read TGCGCTAGGGGGCGTGGGAATGGCTACACCTTC.

CDR3 DNA: TGTGCCAGCAGTTTAGGGGCAGTTATAGTCTCCTACGAGCAGTACTTC. Residues: CASSLGAVIVSYEQYF. This chain joins TRBV28 and TRBJ2-7, with D maybe TRBD1 (5 bases). V was trimmed by 2 bases and J by 0 bases, leaving 14 bases between them. This CDR3 is built from 16 residues. The germline gives CDR1 MDHEN, CDR2 SYDVKM.

This clone showed up just a few times. V is TRBV27 and J is TRBJ1-2; D ambiguous. V was shortened by 3 bases and J by 5 bases, with 13 bases between the two germline ends. CDR3 length equals 14 residues. Germline lookup yields CDR1 MNHEY and CDR2 SMNVEV (reference sequence). CDR3: CASSFSVSGYGYTF. The CDR3 region has the DNA TGTGCCAGCAGTTTTTCTGTATCGGGGTATGGCTACACCTTC.

The chain carries TRBV7-9 and TRBJ2-5; possibly TRBD1 for D (5 bases). The CDR3 has 16 amino acids. CDR1 SEHNR and CDR2 FQNEAQ come from the germline V gene (reference sequence). Trimming left V 4 bases short and J 0 bases short, with 15 bases between. DNA of the CDR3: TGTGCCAGCAGCTCTCCGACAGTATTTTACCAAGAGACCCAGTACTTC. Residues: CASSSPTVFYQETQYF.

The rearrangement uses TRBV6-5 and TRBJ1-1; D might be TRBD1 (5 bases). V was clipped by 2 bases and J by 7 bases, with 8 bases between them. This CDR3 is 12 amino acids long. CDR1 and CDR2 (germline): MNHEY, SVGAGI. The CDR3 loop reads CASSYGGGEAFF. The CDR3 nucleotides are TGTGCCAGCAGTTACGGGGGAGGTGAAGCTTTCTTT.

The chain joins TRBV6-4 to TRBJ2-2; 8 nucleotides agree with TRBD1. Germline V lookup: CDR1 MRHNA, CDR2 SNTAGT. CDR3 length equals 13 residues. Unmatched junction bases numbered 0, after V lost 6 bases and J lost 3 bases. CDR3 DNA: TGTGCCAGCAGGACAGGGGACACCGGGGAGCTGTTTTTT. This encodes CASRTGDTGELFF.

For the CDR3, the DNA is TGTGCCAGCAGCTACGGACAGGGGAGGGATGGCTACACCTTC. Its protein product is CASSYGQGRDGYTF. The rearrangement links TRBV5-5 to TRBJ1-2, with 9 bases aligning to TRBD1. Germline V gives CDR1 SGHKS, CDR2 YYEKEE (reference sequence). Losses at the gene ends were 3 bases for V and 6 bases for J; bases not matched to a gene: 6. The CDR3 spans 14 residues. Looking up the rest from reference TRBV5-5 and TRBJ1-2 gives the full variable domain: DAGVTQSPTHLIKTRGQQVTLRCSPISGHKSVSWYQQVLGQGPQFIFQYYEKEERGRGNFPDRFSARQFPNYSSELNVNALLLGDSALYLCASSYGQGRDGYTFGSGTRLTVV.

J is TRBJ2-1 and V is TRBV19, with TRBD2 identical over 10 bases. Germline assignment: CDR1 LNHDA and CDR2 SQIVND (reference sequence). With V trimmed by 3 bases and J by 12 bases, 2 bases remained unmatched. The CDR3 consists of 12 residues. The CDR3 nucleotides read TGTGCCAGTAGTATGGGGACTAGCGTGCAGTTCTTC. It specifies CASSMGTSVQFF.

This chain uses TRBV27 with TRBJ2-7; 9 nucleotides agree with TRBD2. The trim removed 8 bases at V and 3 bases at J, leaving 8 bases unmatched. The germline V gene encodes CDR1 MNHEY and CDR2 SMNVEV (reference sequence). The CDR3 extends over 14 amino acids. As DNA, the CDR3 is TGTGCCAGCGGGACTAGCCTTAAGAGCTACGAGCAGTACGTC. It codes for CASGTSLKSYEQYV.

The chain joins TRBV2 to TRBJ2-4; no reliable D call. The V gene lost 4 bases and the J gene lost 8 bases, with 6 bases spanning the gap. Germline loops: CDR1 SNHLY, CDR2 FYNNEI. The length of the CDR3 is 11 residues. In DNA form, the CDR3 reads TGTGCCAGCAGTGTTGAGGACATTCAGTACTTC. Protein: CASSVEDIQYF.

This clone was found a few times. The rearrangement joins TRBV27 to TRBJ2-7; possibly TRBD1 for D (6 bases). Germline V gene sequence: CDR1 MNHEY, CDR2 SMNVEV (reference sequence). The CDR3 loop spans 13 amino acids. V shed 5 bases and J shed 5 bases, with 13 bases lying between them. CDR3 DNA: TGTGCCAGCAGTCTCAGGGGTTTGAACGAGCAGTACTTC. This sequence encodes CASSLRGLNEQYF.

The V call is TRBV7-3, the J call TRBJ2-7; a weak D match, TRBD1 (5 bases). The CDR3 contains 15 residues. Trimming pared 4 bases from V and 2 bases from J, leaving 15 bases between. Germline lookup yields CDR1 SGHTA and CDR2 FQGTGA. The CDR3 is CASSSTRTGTYEQYF. CDR3 coding DNA: TGTGCCAGCAGCTCAACGAGAACAGGAACCTACGAGCAGTACTTC.

J is TRBJ1-4 and V is TRBV7-8; 7 bases are shared with TRBD1. The CDR3 sequence is 14 residues long. Germline lookup yields CDR1 SGHVS and CDR2 FQNEAQ. Trimming removed 4 bases from V and 4 bases from J; junction bases left unmatched: 3. CDR3: CASSSRDSNEKLFF. CDR3 nucleotides: TGTGCCAGCAGCTCCCGGGACAGTAATGAAAAACTGTTTTTT.

This chain uses TRBV6-1 with TRBJ1-1; no clear D gene. The V gene lost 0 bases and the J gene lost 5 bases, with 16 bases spanning the gap. CDR3 length equals 16 residues. Looked up from germline, CDR1 is MNHNS and CDR2 is SASEGT. The CDR3 here is CASSEALPWTGTEAFF. The DNA for the CDR3 is TGTGCCAGCAGTGAAGCGCTTCCTTGGACTGGGACTGAAGCTTTCTTT.

The V and J genes are TRBV5-1 and TRBJ2-2; perhaps TRBD1 as D (6 bases). This CDR3 comprises 14 residues. V shed 4 bases and J shed 6 bases, with 13 bases lying between them. Germline CDR1 and CDR2: SGHRS and YFSETQ. The CDR3 DNA sequence: TGCGCCAGCAGCCCTAAGGGGGACGCCGGGGAGCTGTTTTTT. The encoded protein is CASSPKGDAGELFF.

This clone turned up a few times. The chain has TRBV28 and TRBJ2-5; tentatively, D is TRBD1 (6 bases). The CDR3 has 14 residues. CDR1 is MDHEN, CDR2 SYDVKM, per germline. V lost 3 bases and J lost 4, with 12 bases in between. In DNA, the CDR3 is TGTGCCAGCAGTTTTTTCACAGGGTCAGAGACCCAGTACTTC. Amino acids: CASSFFTGSETQYF. Supplemented by reference TRBV28 and TRBJ2-5, the full variable domain reads DVKVTQSSRYLVKRTGEKVFLECVQDMDHENMFWYRQDPGLGLRLIYFSYDVKMKEKGDIPEGYSVSREKKERFSLILESASTNQTSMYLCASSFFTGSETQYFGPGTRLLVL.

V is TRBV15 and J is TRBJ2-1; D remains unclear. Trimming left V 0 bases short and J 0 bases short, with 9 bases between. The V gene's germline CDR1 is LNHNV and CDR2 YYDKDF (reference sequence). The CDR3 covers 16 residues. As DNA, the CDR3 is TGTGCCACCAGCAGAGATTCGGTAAGCTCCTACAATGAGCAGTTCTTC. Protein product: CATSRDSVSSYNEQFF.